The 32 T cell receptor beta chains given below trace back to one sample, sequenced in a study of T cell changes during pregnancy in multiple sclerosis. TCRdb keeps only in-frame clones here, not all; method: immunoSEQ multiplex PCR. The sample lists about 20,000 clones, approximately 89% occurring once. The specimen comprised CD4+ T cells from peripheral blood mononuclear cells, sampled after pregnancy. The receptors stem from a female donor in good health, enrolled as a control in a pregnancy study.

This clone was seen only once. The genes are TRBV2 and TRBJ2-3; no definite D call. The CDR3 consists of 10 residues. Germline-derived CDR1 and CDR2 are SNHLY and FYNNEI. Between the trimmed V and J ends, which lost 5 bases and 8 bases, there was a span of 5 bases. CDR3 region: CASSTGTQYF. Here the CDR3 DNA reads TGTGCCAGCAGTACCGGTACGCAGTATTTT.

The V gene is TRBV15, the J gene TRBJ1-4, with D unclear. CDR1 is LNHNV and CDR2 is YYDKDF in the germline V gene (reference sequence). The germline V and J ends were trimmed by 1 base and 7 bases, with 19 bases remaining between them. The CDR3 totals 17 residues. CDR3 sequence (DNA): TGTGCCACCAGCAGAGGTCCCGGGCAAGCGGGCGGTGAAAAACTGTTTTTT. Translated: CATSRGPGQAGGEKLFF.

This sequence joins TRBV28 and TRBJ2-7, with D perhaps TRBD1 (6 bases). CDR1 MDHEN and CDR2 SYDVKM come from the germline V gene. Trimming pared 5 bases from V and 1 base from J, leaving 12 bases between. This CDR3 has 14 residues. DNA of the CDR3: TGTGCCAGCAGTAAACAGGGATCTTCCTACGAGCAGTACTTC. Its protein product is CASSKQGSSYEQYF.

V is TRBV7-9 and J is TRBJ2-5; TRBD1 is a possible D gene (6 bases). The CDR3 loop spans 14 amino acids. Trimming stripped 4 bases from V and 5 bases from J, with 14 bases between. Germline-derived CDR1 and CDR2 are SEHNR and FQNEAQ (reference sequence). CDR3 sequence reads: CASSSSGTSETQYF. The CDR3 DNA reads as TGTGCCAGCAGCTCTTCTGGGACAAGTGAGACCCAGTACTTC.

The table lists this clone with a count of one. The gene calls are TRBV12-5 and TRBJ2-5; D is possibly TRBD1 (6 bases). The CDR3 has 14 amino acids. CDR1 and CDR2 (germline): LGHNT, FRNRAP. The V gene lost 6 bases and the J gene lost 1 base, with 12 bases spanning the gap. CDR3 amino acids: CASGEGQFQETQYF. CDR3 sequence (DNA): TGTGCTAGTGGCGAAGGACAGTTCCAAGAGACCCAGTACTTC.

This chain uses TRBV28 with TRBJ1-2; 8 nucleotides match TRBD1. Trimming removed 5 bases from V and 7 bases from J; junction bases left unmatched: 9. Per germline, CDR1 MDHEN and CDR2 SYDVKM. There are 14 residues in the CDR3. The CDR3 is CASSPPDRDGGYTF. The CDR3 region has the DNA TGTGCCAGCAGTCCCCCGGACAGGGATGGTGGCTACACCTTC.

The V gene is TRBV5-6, the J gene TRBJ1-1, with D unresolved. V dropped 2 bases and J dropped 4 bases, with 12 bases sitting between them. Looked up from germline, CDR1 is SGHDT and CDR2 is YYEEEE. The CDR3 is 14 amino acids. The CDR3 DNA follows: TGTGCCAGCAGCTTTCTTGAGGAGAGCACTGAAGCTTTCTTT. It codes for CASSFLEESTEAFF. The entire variable domain, with the rest obtained from reference TRBV5-6 and TRBJ1-1, is as follows: DAGVTQSPTHLIKTRGQQVTLRCSPKSGHDTVSWYQQALGQGPQFIFQYYEEEERQRGNFPDRFSGHQFPNYSSELNVNALLLGDSALYLCASSFLEESTEAFFGQGTRLTVV.

This chain uses TRBV30 with TRBJ2-3; perhaps TRBD1 as D (5 bases). The CDR3 spans 14 residues. Germline V CDR1 and CDR2: GTSNPN, SVGIG (reference sequence). The V and J ends lost 0 bases and 6 bases respectively, with 13 bases between them. CDR3 coding DNA: TGTGCCTGGAGTGTAGGCAGGGCGAGGGATACGCAGTATTTT. Encoded protein: CAWSVGRARDTQYF.

This sequence joins TRBV2 and TRBJ2-1; 8 bases are shared with TRBD2. CDR1 and CDR2 (germline): SNHLY, FYNNEI. V was pared by 6 bases and J by 9 bases, with 16 bases of the junction left unmatched. The CDR3 contains 16 residues. The CDR3 nucleotides read TGTGCCAGCAGCCCGGGACTAGGTTATGGGCTCAGTGAGCAGTTCTTC. This sequence encodes CASSPGLGYGLSEQFF.

The chain has TRBV7-2 and TRBJ2-3; D gene unclear. Trimming cost V 3 bases and J 5 bases, with 6 bases left between them. The CDR3 has 12 residues. Germline CDR1 reads SGHTA; CDR2 reads FQGNSA. The CDR3 sequence: CASSFMRDTQYF. Here the CDR3 DNA reads TGTGCCAGCAGCTTTATGCGAGATACGCAGTATTTT.

This chain connects TRBV9 to TRBJ2-3; the D gene is possibly TRBD1 (5 bases). The CDR3 has 14 residues. Deletions cut 1 base from V and 6 bases from J, with 12 bases between. The germline gives CDR1 SGDLS, CDR2 YYNGEE. The CDR3 DNA reads TGTGCCAGCAGCGTACGCCAGGGCGGCGATACGCAGTATTTT. This translates into CASSVRQGGDTQYF.

The CDR3 spells CASDSGGAKDTQYF. The CDR3 DNA follows: TGCGCCAGCGATAGCGGGGGGGCCAAGGATACGCAGTATTTT. The rearrangement joins TRBV5-1 to TRBJ2-3, with 11 positions matching TRBD2. Trimming at V came to 7 bases and at J to 6 bases, leaving 7 bases not matched to a gene. The CDR3 totals 14 residues. Germline V CDR1 and CDR2: SGHRS, YFSETQ.

This clone showed up just a few times. V is TRBV5-1 and J is TRBJ2-7, with 12 nucleotides matching TRBD1. From germline, CDR1 is SGHRS and CDR2 YFSETQ. V was pared by 0 bases and J by 7 bases, with 5 bases of the junction left unmatched. The CDR3 covers 15 residues. The DNA of the CDR3 is TGCGCCAGCAGCTTGGAGGGACAGGGGGCTTGGGAGCAGTACTTC. Its translation: CASSLEGQGAWEQYF.

This chain connects TRBV14 to TRBJ1-3, with 8 bases that match TRBD1. Germline CDR1 is SGHDN and CDR2 is FVKESK. The CDR3 loop spans 14 amino acids. V was clipped by 4 bases and J by 7 bases; unmatched bases: 6. CDR3 sequence: CASSLGTGGNTIYF. The CDR3 nucleotides read TGTGCCAGCAGCCTGGGGACAGGTGGCAACACCATATATTTT. Complete variable domain (other parts from reference TRBV14 and TRBJ1-3): EAGVTQFPSHSVIEKGQTVTLRCDPISGHDNLYWYRRVMGKEIKFLLHFVKESKQDESGMPNNRFLAERTGGTYSTLKVQPAELEDSGVYFCASSLGTGGNTIYFGEGSWLTVV.

The gene calls are TRBV11-2 and TRBJ2-3; D perhaps matches TRBD2 (6 bases). CDR3 size: 16 residues. V was pared by 4 bases and J by 0 bases, with 14 bases between. CDR1 SGHAT and CDR2 FQNNGV come from the germline V gene. The CDR3 sequence is CASSSRRGRSTDTQYF. DNA of the CDR3: TGTGCCAGCAGCTCAAGGAGGGGAAGAAGCACAGATACGCAGTATTTT.

The J gene is TRBJ2-7, the V gene TRBV4-3, with 7 positions matching TRBD1. CDR1 is LGHNA, CDR2 YSLEER, per germline. With V trimmed by 4 bases and J by 5 bases, 11 bases remained unmatched. The CDR3 has 15 residues. The CDR3 nucleotides are TGCGCCAGCAGCCGCAACCTACAGGGGATGAACGAGCAGTACTTC. This encodes CASSRNLQGMNEQYF.

V gene TRBV28 combines with J gene TRBJ2-7, with 7 bases lining up with TRBD1. The trim removed 7 bases at V and 3 bases at J, leaving 12 bases unmatched. The CDR3 loop spans 15 amino acids. Germline CDR1 MDHEN, CDR2 SYDVKM. The CDR3 loop is CASTNRTGLIYEQYF. CDR3 DNA sequence: TGTGCCAGCACGAACCGGACAGGCCTAATCTACGAGCAGTACTTC.

The V call is TRBV28, the J call TRBJ1-4, with no clear D. CDR3 size: 15 residues. V was pared by 6 bases and J by 1 base, with 12 bases between. Germline V lookup: CDR1 MDHEN, CDR2 SYDVKM. The CDR3 sequence is CASSYLGLTNEKLFF. CDR3 in DNA: TGTGCCAGCAGCTACTTGGGCCTAACTAATGAAAAACTGTTTTTT.

This sequence joins TRBV10-3 and TRBJ1-2; 7 bases line up with TRBD1. The junction had 6 bases not matched to a gene; V was cut back by 4 bases and J by 4 bases. Per germline, CDR1 ENHRY and CDR2 SYGVKD. The CDR3 has 14 amino acids. CDR3 sequence (DNA): TGTGCCATCAGTGCCGACAGGGCGTCCTATGGCTACACCTTC. Amino acids: CAISADRASYGYTF.

The chain couples TRBV6-1 to TRBJ1-2, with TRBD1 identical over 10 bases. This CDR3 comprises 16 residues. The V gene end was trimmed by 0 bases and the J gene end by 4 bases; junction bases not matched to a gene: 5. Germline V gene lookup returns CDR1 MNHNS and CDR2 SASEGT. The CDR3: CASSEAGTGAIYGYTF. DNA of the CDR3: TGTGCCAGCAGTGAAGCCGGGACAGGGGCTATCTATGGCTACACCTTC.

In DNA, the CDR3 is TGTGCCAGCAGCGTAAATAGCGGGGACTCCTACAATGAGCAGTTCTTC. It yields the protein CASSVNSGDSYNEQFF. The V and J genes are TRBV6-4 and TRBJ2-1, with TRBD2 matching 8 bases. After removal of 6 bases from V and 0 bases from J, the junction contained 7 bases not matched to a gene. Germline CDR1 MRHNA, CDR2 SNTAGT. The CDR3 consists of 16 residues.

The chain links TRBV5-1 to TRBJ1-6; TRBD1 is a possible D gene (6 bases). The CDR3 totals 15 residues. Germline V gene sequence: CDR1 SGHRS, CDR2 YFSETQ. Deletions cut 4 bases from V and 2 bases from J, with 10 bases between. CDR3 amino acids: CASSPEGAYNSPLHF. The CDR3 coding sequence is TGCGCCAGCAGCCCCGAGGGGGCCTATAATTCACCCCTCCACTTT.

The chain employs TRBV5-6 and TRBJ2-2; 12 bases are shared with TRBD2. The CDR3 runs to 19 residues. V lost 1 base, J lost 4 bases, and 11 bases stayed unmatched. Germline CDR1 is SGHDT and CDR2 is YYEEEE. The DNA for the CDR3 is TGTGCCAGCAGCTTGATTTGGCTAGCGGGGGGGCCGGTCACCGGGGAGCTGTTTTTT. It codes for CASSLIWLAGGPVTGELFF. Supplemented by reference TRBV5-6 and TRBJ2-2, the full variable domain reads DAGVTQSPTHLIKTRGQQVTLRCSPKSGHDTVSWYQQALGQGPQFIFQYYEEEERQRGNFPDRFSGHQFPNYSSELNVNALLLGDSALYLCASSLIWLAGGPVTGELFFGEGSRLTVL.

The chain recombines TRBV5-1 with TRBJ1-2, with TRBD1 matching over 11 bases. Germline V gene data show CDR1 as SGHRS and CDR2 as YFSETQ. The CDR3 runs 16 residues. The ends lost 0 bases at V and 6 bases at J; junction bases unmatched: 7. CDR3 in DNA: TGCGCCAGCAGCTTGGGAACCGGGACAGGGGGTGATGGCTACACCTTC. Its protein is CASSLGTGTGGDGYTF. The full variable domain, rest sourced from reference TRBV5-1 and TRBJ1-2, is KAGVTQTPRYLIKTRGQQVTLSCSPISGHRSVSWYQQTPGQGLQFLFEYFSETQRNKGNFPGRFSGRQFSNSRSEMNVSTLELGDSALYLCASSLGTGTGGDGYTFGSGTRLTVV.

The chain uses TRBV30 and TRBJ2-3, with TRBD2 as a possible D gene (6 bases). Germline V gene sequence: CDR1 GTSNPN, CDR2 SVGIG (reference sequence). The CDR3 length is 14 residues. Trimming left V 2 bases short and J 2 bases short, with 11 bases between. CDR3 loop: CAWSRPSDTDTQYF. The DNA of the CDR3 is TGTGCCTGGAGTAGGCCTAGCGACACAGATACGCAGTATTTT.

This clone has only one observation. CDR3 amino acids: CASSLGSSGTIRTQYF. Here the CDR3 DNA reads TGCGCCAGCAGCTTGGGGTCTAGCGGGACCATCCGAACCCAGTACTTC. The chain combines TRBV5-1 with TRBJ2-5; 9 nucleotides align to TRBD2. This CDR3 region has 16 residues. Germline-derived CDR1 and CDR2 are SGHRS and YFSETQ. V was pared by 0 bases and J by 8 bases, with 11 bases of the junction left unmatched.

This chain connects TRBV29-1 to TRBJ1-5, with TRBD1 matching over 7 bases. J was trimmed by 5 bases and V by 4 bases; bases with no gene match: 8. The germline CDR1 and CDR2 sequences are SQVTM and ANQGSEA. CDR3 length: 14 amino acids. The CDR3 DNA reads TGCAGCGTTGGAGGGGGCAGGGGGGATCAGCCCCAGCATTTT. Amino acids: CSVGGGRGDQPQHF. Drawing the rest from reference TRBV29-1 and TRBJ1-5, the complete variable domain is SAVISQKPSRDICQRGTSLTIQCQVDSQVTMMFWYRQQPGQSLTLIATANQGSEATYESGFVIDKFPISRPNLTFSTLTVSNMSPEDSSIYLCSVGGGRGDQPQHFGDGTRLSIL.

This chain joins TRBV9 and TRBJ2-3; 10 bases map to TRBD2. Germline CDR1 and CDR2: SGDLS and YYNGEE. Germline trimming cut 3 bases from V and 7 bases from J; bases unmatched to any gene: 5. The CDR3 length is 14 residues. The chain's CDR3 is CASSGSSGSYTQYF. In DNA form, the CDR3 reads TGTGCCAGCAGCGGGTCTAGCGGGAGCTATACGCAGTATTTT.

The CDR3 nucleotides are TGTGCCAGCCGGAAGGACTTTACCACAGATACGCAGTATTTT. It specifies CASRKDFTTDTQYF. The chain employs TRBV2 and TRBJ2-3; D is perhaps TRBD2 (5 bases). Per germline, CDR1 SNHLY and CDR2 FYNNEI. The CDR3 contains 14 residues. The V gene lost 8 bases and the J gene lost 2 bases, with 14 bases spanning the gap.

The chain has TRBV9 and TRBJ1-2; a weak D match, TRBD1 (6 bases). V lost 4 bases and J lost 0, with 16 bases in between. The germline V gene has CDR1 SGDLS and CDR2 YYNGEE. This CDR3 has 16 residues. This chain's CDR3 is CASSPRGDTSNYGYTF. The DNA for the CDR3 is TGTGCCAGCAGCCCCCGTGGGGACACGTCTAACTATGGCTACACCTTC.

With regard to this clone: A much larger clone sits a single nucleotide away, making a read error possible. Additional DNA sequences in this sample encode the identical CDR3. This chain uses TRBV29-1 with TRBJ2-5; a weak D match, TRBD2 (6 bases). V lost 7 bases and J lost 2, with 8 bases in between. CDR3 length equals 11 residues. Germline V gene data show CDR1 as SQVTM and CDR2 as ANQGSEA. The CDR3 spells CSGLGQETQYF. CDR3 nucleotide sequence: TGCAGCGGACTAGGGCAAGAGACCCAGTACTTC.

Only one count was recorded for this clone. CDR3 sequence reads: CASSLAQGLGYGYTF. The CDR3 bases are TGCGCCAGCAGCCTAGCACAGGGGTTGGGTTATGGCTACACCTTC. The V call is TRBV4-3, the J call TRBJ1-2; 7 bases are a match to TRBD1. There are 15 residues in the CDR3. With V trimmed by 4 bases and J by 5 bases, 10 bases remained unmatched. Germline V gene data show CDR1 as LGHNA and CDR2 as YSLEER.